The entry below gives a single T cell receptor beta chain sequence along with its context. The data belong to a study of control samples from healthy donors and cancer patients. The CDR3 contains 16 residues. V lost 3 bases, J lost 2 bases, and 7 bases stayed unmatched. Germline V gives CDR1 MNHEY, CDR2 SVGAGI. The repertoire was sequenced with immunoSEQ multiplex PCR; TCRdb's copy has only in-frame clones and lacks some. The data contain some 190,000 clones, 91% of them singletons. This TCR derives from a man aged 25 to 45 in good health. The gene calls are TRBV6-5 and TRBJ2-3; TRBD1 agrees at 8 bases. Sequencing was carried out using blood. CDR3 in DNA: TGTGCCAGCAGTTATGGACAGGGTCTGTACACAGATACGCAGTATTTT. Protein: CASSYGQGLYTDTQYF.